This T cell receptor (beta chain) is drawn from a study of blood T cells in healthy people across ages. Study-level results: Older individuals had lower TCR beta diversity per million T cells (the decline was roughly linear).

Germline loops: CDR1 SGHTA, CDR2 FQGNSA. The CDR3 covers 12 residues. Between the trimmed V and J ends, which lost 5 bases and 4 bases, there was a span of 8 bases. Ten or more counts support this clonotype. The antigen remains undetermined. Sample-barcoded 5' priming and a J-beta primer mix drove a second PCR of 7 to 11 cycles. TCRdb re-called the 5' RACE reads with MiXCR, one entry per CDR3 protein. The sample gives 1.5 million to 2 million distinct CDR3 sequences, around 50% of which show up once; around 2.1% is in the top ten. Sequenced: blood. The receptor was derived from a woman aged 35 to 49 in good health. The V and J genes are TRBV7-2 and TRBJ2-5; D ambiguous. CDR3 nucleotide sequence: TGTGCCAGCAGCCTAACAGCAGAGACCCAGTACTTC. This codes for CASSLTAETQYF.